A single sample is the source of the 27 T cell receptor beta chains below, sequenced in a study of CD8 T cells in ankylosing spondylitis (dated by TCRdb to about 2017). The library relied on 5' RACE. Sequenced using an Illumina HiSeq 2500. The public sequencing data were trimmed at Q25 with fastp and processed into clonotypes with MiXCR by TCRdb, which kept only in-frame beta chains. Rows with one shared CDR3 protein collapse into an entry with the most common genes and DNA. The sample yields 250,000 to 350,000 distinct CDR3 sequences; around 20% were counted once. The top ten hold about 3.5% of the sample. The sequenced sample was blood, either unsorted or a sorted T cell fraction (not recorded which). Receptor source: a female donor with ankylosing spondylitis or in good health (not recorded which).

This clonotype was recorded at least ten times. The V and J genes are TRBV29-1 and TRBJ1-1; TRBD1 is a possible D gene (5 bases). The germline V gene encodes CDR1 SQVTM and CDR2 ANQGSEA. V dropped 4 bases and J dropped 8 bases, with 11 bases sitting between them. This CDR3 has 11 residues. The CDR3 region has the DNA TGCAGCGTTGGTGTGGGGGGAGAAGCTTTCTTT. It encodes CSVGVGGEAFF.

This clonotype was counted between two and nine times. The chain has TRBV20-1 and TRBJ1-5; D possibly corresponds to TRBD1 (6 bases). Germline-derived CDR1 and CDR2 are DFQATT and SNEGSKA (reference sequence). The length of the CDR3 is 16 residues. V lost 5 bases and J 2 bases, leaving 19 bases between the germline ends. CDR3: CSAAQGVQVGNQPQHF. CDR3 sequence (DNA): TGCAGTGCTGCACAGGGCGTCCAGGTGGGCAATCAGCCCCAGCATTTT.

The rearrangement uses TRBV7-2 and TRBJ2-7; maybe TRBD2 (5 bases). Germline V gene sequence: CDR1 SGHTA, CDR2 FQGNSA. V shed 0 bases and J shed 3 bases, with 12 bases lying between them. This CDR3 comprises 15 residues. Written as DNA, the CDR3 is TGTGCCAGCAGCTTAGCGCCCCTTCGGGGCTACGAGCAGTACTTC. This codes for CASSLAPLRGYEQYF. The variable domain in full, with the rest retrieved from reference TRBV7-2 and TRBJ2-7, is GAGVSQSPSNKVTEKGKDVELRCDPISGHTALYWYRQSLGQGLEFLIYFQGNSAPDKSGLPSDRFSAERTGGSVSTLTIQRTQQEDSAVYLCASSLAPLRGYEQYFGPGTRLTVT.

This clonotype is deemed medium-sized (0.01 to 0.1%). The gene calls are TRBV20-1 and TRBJ2-2, with TRBD1 matching 9 bases. With V trimmed by 6 bases and J by 2 bases, 4 bases remained unmatched. CDR3 size: 14 residues. Germline CDR1 reads DFQATT; CDR2 reads SNEGSKA (reference sequence). The CDR3 DNA reads TGCAGTGCCGGGACAGGGCGCAACACCGGGGAGCTGTTTTTT. Translation: CSAGTGRNTGELFF.

Only a few counts were recorded for this clonotype. Here the CDR3 reads CASRDDRGYGYTF. DNA for the CDR3: TGTGCCAGCAGAGATGACAGGGGCTATGGCTACACCTTC. The chain has TRBV7-2 and TRBJ1-2; the match to TRBD1 covers 8 bases. Germline trimming cut 6 bases from V and 4 bases from J; bases unmatched to any gene: 4. The CDR3 is 13 residues long. Germline CDR1 is SGHTA and CDR2 is FQGNSA.

The chain carries TRBV5-1 and TRBJ2-3, with D tentatively TRBD2 (6 bases). Trimming cost V 0 bases and J 6 bases, with 14 bases left between them. This CDR3 has 15 residues. Germline V CDR1 and CDR2: SGHRS, YFSETQ. The CDR3, as DNA: TGCGCCAGCAGCTTGGCACCCACTAGCTCGGATACGCAGTATTTT. As protein: CASSLAPTSSDTQYF.

In this sample, this clonotype turned up once. The chain links TRBV27 to TRBJ1-2; D ambiguous. Trimming pared 5 bases from V and 4 bases from J, leaving 17 bases between. The CDR3 covers 15 residues. From germline, CDR1 is MNHEY and CDR2 SMNVEV (reference sequence). CDR3 region: CASSLLFGPGYGYTF. The CDR3 DNA is TGTGCCAGCAGTCTCCTATTTGGTCCCGGCTATGGCTACACCTTC.

The CDR3 loop is CASSLAGGNTGELFF. CDR3 nucleotide sequence: TGTGCCAGCAGCTTAGCGGGAGGGAACACCGGGGAGCTGTTTTTT. The V call is TRBV7-9, the J call TRBJ2-2, with D possibly matching TRBD2 (6 bases). The CDR3 has 15 amino acids. Trimming removed 0 bases at V and 1 base at J, with 6 bases between. CDR1 SEHNR and CDR2 FQNEAQ come from the germline V gene (reference sequence).

This clonotype was counted at least ten times. The rearrangement uses TRBV20-1 and TRBJ2-1, with no clear D. Per the germline V gene, CDR1 is DFQATT and CDR2 is SNEGSKA (reference sequence). Trimming took off 0 bases at V and 12 bases at J, with 9 bases between the two ends. This CDR3 is 11 amino acids long. The CDR3 protein is CSARELIGQFF. The CDR3 region has the DNA TGCAGTGCTAGAGAGCTTATCGGGCAGTTCTTC.

This sequence joins TRBV20-1 and TRBJ2-7; no reliable D call. The CDR3 is made up of 16 amino acids. CDR1 DFQATT and CDR2 SNEGSKA come from the germline V gene (reference sequence). The germline V and J ends were trimmed by 3 bases and 2 bases, with 20 bases remaining between them. The CDR3 coding sequence is TGCAGTGCTAGTTCACAGCGACTCGCCCAGACCTACGAGCAGTACTTC. The encoded protein is CSASSQRLAQTYEQYF.

The sample holds one count of this clonotype. The chain is built from TRBV28 and TRBJ2-7, with D maybe TRBD1 (5 bases). This CDR3 contains 15 residues. Per germline, CDR1 MDHEN and CDR2 SYDVKM. The germline V and J ends were trimmed by 4 bases and 2 bases, with 15 bases remaining between them. The CDR3, as DNA: TGTGCCAGCAGTTCTACGAGGAAGGGGACCTACGAGCAGTACTTC. Translating gives CASSSTRKGTYEQYF.

CDR3 amino acids: CASSEEARLYEQYF. DNA for the CDR3: TGTGCCAGCAGTGAGGAAGCTAGACTCTACGAGCAGTACTTC. The chain is built from TRBV2 and TRBJ2-7; D call uncertain. V lost 3 bases to trimming and J lost 3 bases, with 12 bases between them. Germline loops: CDR1 SNHLY, CDR2 FYNNEI. CDR3 length: 14 residues.

This clonotype turned up a few times. The J gene is TRBJ1-6, the V gene TRBV20-1; no reliable D call. The CDR3 totals 15 residues. Germline V gene data show CDR1 as DFQATT and CDR2 as SNEGSKA (reference sequence). V was cut by 3 bases and J by 0 bases, with 9 bases left in between. The CDR3 DNA reads TGCAGTGCTAGCATCGGTAGCTCCTATAATTCACCCCTCCACTTT. It codes for CSASIGSSYNSPLHF.

This clonotype was observed a few times. V gene TRBV5-1 combines with J gene TRBJ2-2; D unresolved. V lost 6 bases and J 0 bases, leaving 6 bases between the germline ends. CDR3 length: 13 amino acids. CDR1 is SGHRS and CDR2 is YFSETQ in the germline V gene. The CDR3 DNA reads TGCGCCAGCACACGTTCGAACACCGGGGAGCTGTTTTTT. This translates into CASTRSNTGELFF.

This clonotype has just a few counts. The rearrangement joins TRBV6-2 or TRBV6-3 to TRBJ2-7; possibly TRBD2 for D (5 bases). Germline V gene sequence: CDR1 MNHEY, CDR2 SVGEGT. Trimming left V 0 bases short and J 2 bases short, with 14 bases between. This CDR3 spans 16 amino acids. CDR3 residues: CASSYSDSILAYEQYF. CDR3 in DNA: TGTGCCAGCAGTTACTCGGACTCCATTCTAGCCTACGAGCAGTACTTC.

This clonotype was seen at least ten times. J is TRBJ2-5 and V is TRBV2; D gene ambiguous. Germline-derived CDR1 and CDR2 are SNHLY and FYNNEI. The CDR3 is 14 amino acids. V lost 3 bases, J lost 2 bases, and 10 bases lay in between. CDR3 region: CASSETHGQETQYF. The CDR3 DNA sequence: TGTGCCAGCAGTGAGACCCATGGACAAGAGACCCAGTACTTC. The entire variable domain, with the rest obtained from reference TRBV2 and TRBJ2-5, is as follows: EPEVTQTPSHQVTQMGQEVILRCVPISNHLYFYWYRQILGQKVEFLVSFYNNEISEKSEIFDDQFSVERPDGSNFTLKIRSTKLEDSAMYFCASSETHGQETQYFGPGTRLLVL.

The chain combines TRBV15 with TRBJ2-5, with D possibly being TRBD1 (5 bases). CDR1 LNHNV and CDR2 YYDKDF come from the germline V gene (reference sequence). Between the trimmed V and J ends, which lost 1 base and 4 bases, there was a span of 13 bases. The CDR3 is 15 amino acids. CDR3 loop: CATSRGETEGETQYF. The CDR3 DNA reads as TGTGCCACCAGCAGAGGTGAGACAGAAGGAGAGACCCAGTACTTC.

The chain is built from TRBV7-2 and TRBJ2-1; D not certain. The CDR3 spans 15 residues. V was clipped by 0 bases and J by 0 bases, with 6 bases between them. The germline gives CDR1 SGHTA, CDR2 FQGNSA. CDR3 in amino acids: CASSLAIRSYNEQFF. DNA of the CDR3: TGTGCCAGCAGCTTAGCGATTCGCTCCTACAATGAGCAGTTCTTC. Looking up the rest from reference TRBV7-2 and TRBJ2-1 gives the full variable domain: GAGVSQSPSNKVTEKGKDVELRCDPISGHTALYWYRQSLGQGLEFLIYFQGNSAPDKSGLPSDRFSAERTGGSVSTLTIQRTQQEDSAVYLCASSLAIRSYNEQFFGPGTRLTVL.

This clonotype was seen a few times. V is TRBV12-3 or TRBV12-4 and J is TRBJ1-2; D is uncertain. The ends were cut back, 8 bases at V and 1 base at J, with 11 bases in the middle. This CDR3 spans 13 amino acids. This CDR3 is CASGKQSNYGYTF. In nucleotides, the CDR3 is TGTGCCAGCGGAAAACAGAGTAACTATGGCTACACCTTC.

This clonotype appeared a few times. The rearrangement uses TRBV20-1 and TRBJ2-1, with 12 bases aligning to TRBD2. J lost 12 bases, V lost 4 bases, and 10 bases had no gene match. The germline V gene has CDR1 DFQATT and CDR2 SNEGSKA (reference sequence). The CDR3 contains 14 residues. The DNA of the CDR3 is TGCAGTGCTATTGACGGACTAGCGGGATGGGGGCAGTTCTTC. As protein: CSAIDGLAGWGQFF.

In DNA form, the CDR3 reads TGTGCCAGCAGCTTGCTAGTAGCGGGAGAGGCCGATACGCAGTATTTT. Its protein product is CASSLLVAGEADTQYF. This chain connects TRBV7-6 to TRBJ2-3; 9 bases agree with TRBD2. CDR3 size: 16 residues. Germline CDR1 is SGHVS and CDR2 is FNYEAQ. V gave up 3 bases and J gave up 6 bases; unmatched junction bases: 10.

This clonotype was detected a few times. The chain links TRBV4-3 to TRBJ1-2; D is undetermined. The CDR3 extends over 13 amino acids. The germline V and J ends were trimmed by 0 bases and 8 bases, with 10 bases remaining between them. Germline V gives CDR1 LGHNA, CDR2 YSLEER. CDR3 loop: CASSQDSLGGYTF. CDR3 DNA sequence: TGCGCCAGCAGCCAAGATAGTTTGGGGGGCTACACCTTC.

J is TRBJ2-7 and V is TRBV25-1, with D perhaps matching TRBD2 (6 bases). The ends were cut back, 2 bases at V and 3 bases at J, with 14 bases in the middle. The CDR3 has 15 amino acids. CDR1 MGHDK and CDR2 SYGVNS come from the germline V gene. DNA for the CDR3: TGTGCCAGCAGTGAACCGGGGGTAGGAGGCTACGAGCAGTACTTC. The encoded protein is CASSEPGVGGYEQYF.

The J gene is TRBJ2-4, the V gene TRBV6-2 or TRBV6-3; D might be TRBD1 (6 bases). The germline V gene has CDR1 MNHEY and CDR2 SVGEGT. V was pared by 5 bases and J by 1 base, with 18 bases between. The CDR3 covers 17 residues. In nucleotides, the CDR3 is TGTGCCAGCAGTCCTATCGCACAGGGCTGGGCCAAAAACATTCAGTACTTC. Encoded protein: CASSPIAQGWAKNIQYF.

The CDR3 sequence: CSARDPGDTGYTF. As DNA, the CDR3 is TGCAGTGCTAGAGATCCGGGAGACACTGGCTACACCTTC. The gene calls are TRBV20-1 and TRBJ1-2; D is uncertain. V gave up 0 bases and J gave up 7 bases, with 12 bases separating them. CDR3 length equals 13 residues. The germline gives CDR1 DFQATT, CDR2 SNEGSKA (reference sequence).

V and J are TRBV25-1 and TRBJ1-2; D may be TRBD1 (5 bases). V was shortened by 4 bases and J by 2 bases, with 11 bases between the two germline ends. The germline V gene encodes CDR1 MGHDK and CDR2 SYGVNS. The CDR3 has 14 amino acids. The CDR3 bases are TGTGCCAGCAGTGTTCAGGGAAGGAACTATGGCTACACCTTC. Its protein product is CASSVQGRNYGYTF.

This clonotype was observed many times. This sequence joins TRBV12-3 or TRBV12-4 and TRBJ1-5; maybe TRBD1 (6 bases). The ends were cut back, 3 bases at V and 2 bases at J, with 8 bases in the middle. CDR3 length: 14 amino acids. The CDR3 DNA follows: TGTGCCAGCAGTTTGACAGGTCGCAATCAGCCCCAGCATTTT. Its translation: CASSLTGRNQPQHF.